A single sample gave rise to the 23 T cell receptor beta chains below, sequenced in a study of OX40 agonist ivuxolimab in advanced cancers. Some clones are missing from TCRdb's copy, which holds only in-frame ones; the method was immunoSEQ multiplex PCR. This table has 35,000 to 55,000 clones, roughly 80% appearing once. The source was CD4+ or CD8+ T cells sorted from blood, collected in a trial of the OX40 agonist ivuxolimab. These TCRs come from an adult with an advanced solid tumor such as melanoma, head and neck, liver or kidney cancer.

This clone is medium-sized (0.01 to 0.1%). The V and J genes are TRBV7-9 and TRBJ2-1; a weak D match, TRBD1 (5 bases). The CDR3 runs 14 residues. The V gene's germline CDR1 is SEHNR and CDR2 FQNEAQ (reference sequence). V lost 3 bases, J lost 3 bases, and 9 bases lay in between. CDR3 bases: TGTGCCAGCAGCTTTGGCCAGGGCTACAATGAGCAGTTCTTC. It translates to CASSFGQGYNEQFF.

The rearrangement uses TRBV4-1 and TRBJ2-7, with TRBD1 as a possible D gene (6 bases). This CDR3 spans 17 amino acids. Germline V lookup: CDR1 MGHRA, CDR2 YSYEKL. The V and J ends lost 3 bases and 0 bases respectively, with 18 bases between them. The CDR3 loop reads CASSQAKGDQSSYEQYF. DNA for the CDR3: TGCGCCAGCAGCCAGGCAAAGGGGGACCAAAGCTCCTACGAGCAGTACTTC.

This clone was found once. The chain couples TRBV6-5 to TRBJ1-1; no clear D gene. Germline CDR1 MNHEY, CDR2 SVGAGI. The CDR3 runs to 13 residues. V gave up 6 bases and J gave up 6 bases, with 14 bases separating them. The CDR3 sequence: CASRSGLSAEAFF. CDR3 sequence (DNA): TGTGCCAGCAGGTCGGGTCTATCGGCTGAAGCTTTCTTT.

This clone was recorded once. The rearrangement links TRBV2 to TRBJ2-1; 8 bases fit TRBD2. The CDR3 length is 16 residues. The germline V gene has CDR1 SNHLY and CDR2 FYNNEI. V shed 1 base, J shed 6 bases, and the junction held 8 bases outside the gene matches. Written as DNA, the CDR3 is TGTGCCAGCAGTGAAGTTGTCGCGGGAGGCCCCAATGAGCAGTTCTTC. It specifies CASSEVVAGGPNEQFF.

The chain carries TRBV28 and TRBJ2-2, with D tentatively TRBD2 (6 bases). V lost 3 bases, J lost 1 base, and 9 bases lay in between. In germline, CDR1 is MDHEN, CDR2 SYDVKM. The length of the CDR3 is 15 residues. The CDR3 protein is CASSFLGGNTGELFF. The CDR3 coding sequence is TGTGCCAGCAGTTTCCTCGGGGGGAACACCGGGGAGCTGTTTTTT.

The chain employs TRBV27 and TRBJ2-1; no definite D call. CDR3 length: 14 amino acids. The germline V and J ends were trimmed by 5 bases and 2 bases, with 10 bases remaining between them. Germline CDR1 MNHEY, CDR2 SMNVEV (reference sequence). CDR3 loop: CASSPWVPYNEQFF. DNA for the CDR3: TGTGCCAGCAGTCCTTGGGTACCCTACAATGAGCAGTTCTTC.

This chain connects TRBV4-3 to TRBJ1-2, with no clear D. This CDR3 is 16 amino acids long. Germline-derived CDR1 and CDR2 are LGHNA and YSLEER. The V end lost 0 bases, the J end lost 5 bases, and 16 bases lay between the germline ends. The CDR3 loop reads CASSQDTRLNPYGYTF. As DNA, the CDR3 is TGCGCCAGCAGCCAAGATACCCGATTAAATCCTTATGGCTACACCTTC.

The chain joins TRBV7-9 to TRBJ2-5; 10 bases are a match to TRBD2. CDR3 length equals 15 residues. The V gene's germline CDR1 is SEHNR and CDR2 FQNEAQ (reference sequence). Germline trimming cut 2 bases from V and 5 bases from J; bases unmatched to any gene: 5. The CDR3 coding sequence is TGTGCCAGCAGCTTACTAGCGGGGGCGGGGGAGACCCAGTACTTC. Its translation: CASSLLAGAGETQYF. Full variable domain (missing parts from reference TRBV7-9 and TRBJ2-5): DTGVSQNPRHKITKRGQNVTFRCDPISEHNRLYWYRQTLGQGPEFLTYFQNEAQLEKSRLLSDRFSAERPKGSFSTLEIQRTEQGDSAMYLCASSLLAGAGETQYFGPGTRLLVL.

The genes are TRBV4-3 and TRBJ1-2, with a possible D match to TRBD1 (6 bases). Per the germline V gene, CDR1 is LGHNA and CDR2 is YSLEER. Trimming removed 4 bases from V and 5 bases from J, with 11 bases in between. The CDR3 runs 13 residues. The CDR3 here is CASSPTGSYGYTF. The DNA for the CDR3 is TGCGCCAGCAGCCCGACAGGATCTTATGGCTACACCTTC.

This clone has a single count. The chain uses TRBV9 and TRBJ2-2, with TRBD2 identical over 8 bases. The CDR3 loop spans 18 amino acids. V was clipped by 0 bases and J by 0 bases; unmatched bases: 7. Germline V gives CDR1 SGDLS, CDR2 YYNGEE. CDR3 sequence: CASSVARNSGANTGELFF. As DNA, the CDR3 is TGTGCCAGCAGCGTAGCTCGGAATAGCGGGGCGAACACCGGGGAGCTGTTTTTT.

The chain combines TRBV4-1 with TRBJ1-5; no clear D gene. From germline, CDR1 is MGHRA and CDR2 YSYEKL. CDR3 length equals 15 residues. V was trimmed by 7 bases and J by 2 bases, leaving 15 bases between them. The chain's CDR3 is CASTLGVGGNQPQHF. The CDR3 nucleotides read TGCGCCAGCACCCTCGGGGTTGGTGGCAATCAGCCCCAGCATTTT.

This sequence joins TRBV7-8 and TRBJ1-2, with D possibly matching TRBD1 (6 bases). Germline V gene lookup returns CDR1 SGHVS and CDR2 FQNEAQ. The CDR3 sequence is 14 residues long. V lost 5 bases to trimming and J lost 8 bases, with 18 bases between them. The CDR3, as DNA: TGTGCCAGCAGCCGACCAGGGGAGGTGGGGGGCTACACCTTC. It specifies CASSRPGEVGGYTF.

The V gene is TRBV11-3, the J gene TRBJ2-5; D remains unclear. V was shortened by 0 bases and J by 3 bases, with 8 bases between the two germline ends. This CDR3 is built from 14 residues. The V gene's germline CDR1 is SGHNT and CDR2 YENEEA. The DNA of the CDR3 is TGTGCCAGCAGCTTAGATGGTGACGAAGAGACCCAGTACTTC. It is translated as CASSLDGDEETQYF.

The chain couples TRBV29-1 to TRBJ1-5, with a tentative D call TRBD1 (5 bases). The CDR3 consists of 15 residues. Germline V CDR1 and CDR2: SQVTM, ANQGSEA. V lost 4 bases and J 1 base, leaving 14 bases between the germline ends. The CDR3 spells CSVVDRGISNQPQHF. The CDR3 coding sequence is TGCAGCGTTGTTGATAGGGGTATCAGCAATCAGCCCCAGCATTTT. Variable domain in full (rest from reference TRBV29-1 and TRBJ1-5): SAVISQKPSRDICQRGTSLTIQCQVDSQVTMMFWYRQQPGQSLTLIATANQGSEATYESGFVIDKFPISRPNLTFSTLTVSNMSPEDSSIYLCSVVDRGISNQPQHFGDGTRLSIL.

This clone is a singleton in its sample. The rearrangement links TRBV21-1 to TRBJ1-2; the table's D call, TRBD1, was not checked against the DNA. TRBV21-1 is a listed pseudogene. The length of the CDR3 is 15 residues. The CDR3 spells CASSNWDRSHYGYTF. Written as DNA, the CDR3 is TGTGCCAGCAGCAATTGGGACAGATCGCACTATGGCTACACCTTC.

This sequence joins TRBV28 and TRBJ1-2; D call uncertain. Germline values: CDR1 MDHEN, CDR2 SYDVKM. CDR3 length equals 14 residues. Deletions cut 8 bases from V and 1 base from J, with 14 bases between. The CDR3, as DNA: TGTGCCAGCGCCTGGTCAAAAATTAACTATGGCTACACCTTC. Translated: CASAWSKINYGYTF.

This sequence joins TRBV9 and TRBJ2-5; 10 nucleotides align to TRBD2. The length of the CDR3 is 15 residues. V gave up 4 bases and J gave up 5 bases; unmatched junction bases: 8. Germline V CDR1 and CDR2: SGDLS, YYNGEE. The CDR3 here is CASSPSGGPVETQYF. The CDR3, as DNA: TGTGCCAGCAGCCCTAGCGGGGGCCCCGTGGAGACCCAGTACTTC.

The CDR3 reads CASSLDDSTDTQYF. The CDR3 coding sequence is TGTGCCAGCAGCTTAGATGATAGCACAGATACGCAGTATTTT. The chain is built from TRBV7-3 and TRBJ2-3, with no clear D. This CDR3 comprises 14 residues. The V gene's germline CDR1 is SGHTA and CDR2 FQGTGA. V lost 2 bases to trimming and J lost 0 bases, with 6 bases between them.

V gene TRBV6-5 combines with J gene TRBJ2-3; unclear D gene. The CDR3 totals 13 residues. V was trimmed by 1 base and J by 3 bases, leaving 5 bases between them. Germline V gene data show CDR1 as MNHEY and CDR2 as SVGAGI. CDR3 loop: CASSYLQTDTQYF. Here the CDR3 DNA reads TGTGCCAGCAGTTACTTACAAACAGATACGCAGTATTTT.

This clone counts as medium-sized. This chain connects TRBV7-8 to TRBJ2-7; D is possibly TRBD1 (7 bases). Germline CDR1 reads SGHVS; CDR2 reads FQNEAQ. This CDR3 is 12 amino acids long. With 6 bases removed from V and 5 bases from J, the gap between germline ends came to 11 bases. The CDR3 loop reads CASSSRGDEQYF. CDR3 DNA: TGTGCCAGCAGTTCCAGGGGGGACGAGCAGTACTTC.

The chain is built from TRBV10-1 and TRBJ2-7, with 8 bases lining up with TRBD1. Germline V gives CDR1 WNHNN, CDR2 SYGVQD (reference sequence). This CDR3 is built from 16 residues. Trimming cost V 2 bases and J 3 bases; bases outside gene matches: 9. CDR3 sequence reads: CASSEGWDRSFYEQYF. The CDR3 DNA follows: TGCGCCAGCAGTGAGGGGTGGGACAGGTCATTCTACGAGCAGTACTTC.

Only a few counts were recorded for this clone. V gene TRBV19 combines with J gene TRBJ1-1, with D perhaps TRBD1 (5 bases). This CDR3 region has 15 residues. Trimming pared 5 bases from V and 1 base from J, leaving 14 bases between. The germline CDR1 and CDR2 sequences are LNHDA and SQIVND (reference sequence). CDR3 nucleotides: TGTGCCAGTAGTCAGTTGGGGGGAGCGAACACTGAAGCTTTCTTT. Translating gives CASSQLGGANTEAFF.

This clone was counted only a few times. The CDR3 sequence is CASSQATGSLNEQYF. DNA of the CDR3: TGCGCCAGCAGCCAGGCCACCGGGTCGTTAAACGAGCAGTACTTC. V gene TRBV4-3 combines with J gene TRBJ2-7; D is unclear. The CDR3 consists of 15 residues. Trimming cost V 3 bases and J 5 bases, with 17 bases left between them. Germline CDR1 is LGHNA and CDR2 is YSLEER.